The 28 T cell receptor beta chains below were found in one sample sequenced in a study of shared clonotypes between healthy human individuals. Only in-frame clones appear in the TCRdb table, and some are missing; sequencing was by immunoSEQ multiplex PCR. The table lists approximately 2,000,000 clones, 90% to 95% of them singletons, with about 1.7% in the top ten. Naive CD8 cells, CD45RO-negative and positively selected for CCR7, excluded terminally differentiated effector memory CD45RA+ cells. Sequenced: naive CD8+ T cells from PBMCs. The source of these receptors is a man in his late teens or twenties in good health. Some clones in this sample may be carry-over from other donors' samples.

The V call is TRBV19, the J call TRBJ2-1; possible D gene TRBD2, 6 bases. Germline V gene data show CDR1 as LNHDA and CDR2 as SQIVND (reference sequence). The CDR3 has 13 residues. V gave up 5 bases and J gave up 5 bases, with 10 bases separating them. The CDR3 nucleotides are TGTGCCAGTAGTTACGGGAGCCACAATGAGCAGTTCTTC. This translates into CASSYGSHNEQFF.

The chain has TRBV9 and TRBJ2-3; either TRBD1 or TRBD2 may supply D (6 bases each). Looked up from germline, CDR1 is SGDLS and CDR2 is YYNGEE. The V end lost 7 bases, the J end lost 0 bases, and 18 bases lay between the germline ends. The CDR3 extends over 16 amino acids. CDR3 in amino acids: CASGMGGPTSTDTQYF. CDR3 sequence (DNA): TGTGCCAGCGGAATGGGGGGCCCAACTAGCACAGATACGCAGTATTTT.

The chain combines TRBV6-5 with TRBJ2-3; D possibly uses TRBD1 or TRBD2 (5 bases each). V dropped 6 bases and J dropped 4 bases, with 17 bases sitting between them. Germline values: CDR1 MNHEY, CDR2 SVGAGI. The length of the CDR3 is 15 residues. In DNA form, the CDR3 reads TGTGCCAGCAGCCTACGCTTCTTGGGACCAGATACGCAGTATTTT. This codes for CASSLRFLGPDTQYF.

This chain joins TRBV7-9 and TRBJ2-3; no definite D call. CDR3 length: 16 amino acids. Trimming took off 5 bases at V and 0 bases at J, with 15 bases between the two ends. Germline CDR1 reads SEHNR; CDR2 reads FQNEAQ (reference sequence). The CDR3 loop reads CASSPRSGTSTDTQYF. The CDR3 nucleotides are TGTGCCAGCAGCCCCCGGTCAGGAACTAGCACAGATACGCAGTATTTT.

This clone appeared a single time. The J gene is TRBJ2-3, the V gene TRBV7-9; 8 bases agree with TRBD1. V shed 7 bases and J 2 bases; nucleotides not matched to a gene: 5. Germline CDR1 reads SEHNR; CDR2 reads FQNEAQ (reference sequence). The CDR3 runs 14 residues. The CDR3: CASINRGTTDTQYF. Here the CDR3 DNA reads TGTGCCAGCATCAACAGGGGGACCACAGATACGCAGTATTTT.

The chain links TRBV18 to TRBJ1-2, with D possibly TRBD1 on 6 matching bases. The CDR3 sequence is 16 residues long. Germline loops: CDR1 KGHSH, CDR2 LQKENI. V shed 3 bases and J shed 6 bases, with 20 bases lying between them. CDR3 sequence reads: CASSPIISDSPDGYTF. The CDR3 DNA reads TGTGCCAGCTCACCCATAATATCGGACAGCCCTGATGGCTACACCTTC.

The chain joins TRBV2 to TRBJ1-2; 7 bases are a match to TRBD1. The CDR3 is 15 residues long. The V segment lost 3 bases and the J segment 4 bases; nucleotides outside the gene matches: 8. Per germline, CDR1 SNHLY and CDR2 FYNNEI. The CDR3 loop reads CASSESGGSGYGYTF. The DNA for the CDR3 is TGTGCCAGCAGTGAGTCAGGGGGATCAGGCTATGGCTACACCTTC.

The rearrangement joins TRBV5-4 to TRBJ2-7; no firm D call. The CDR3 is 14 amino acids. Per the germline V gene, CDR1 is SGHNT and CDR2 is YYREEE (reference sequence). V lost 4 bases to trimming and J lost 0 bases, with 11 bases between them. CDR3 nucleotide sequence: TGTGCCAGCAGCCCGGCACCCGTCTCCTACGAGCAGTACTTC. Its protein product is CASSPAPVSYEQYF.

The rearrangement links TRBV4-3 to TRBJ1-2, with D maybe TRBD1 (5 bases). The CDR3 is made up of 15 amino acids. V was shortened by 3 bases and J by 7 bases, with 18 bases between the two germline ends. Germline CDR1 LGHNA, CDR2 YSLEER. CDR3 in amino acids: CASSQGLGPQGGYTF. The DNA of the CDR3 is TGCGCCAGCAGCCAGGGGCTCGGACCTCAGGGTGGCTACACCTTC.

The V and J genes are TRBV6-5 and TRBJ1-1; D is ambiguous. The CDR3 runs 13 residues. The germline V and J ends were trimmed by 2 bases and 3 bases, with 7 bases remaining between them. Germline assignment: CDR1 MNHEY and CDR2 SVGAGI. CDR3 in amino acids: CASSYLQYTEAFF. CDR3 coding DNA: TGTGCCAGCAGTTACCTTCAATACACTGAAGCTTTCTTT.

About this clone itself: The sample has other DNA sequences that encode this CDR3 too. V usage is TRBV19 and J usage is TRBJ2-1, with 8 bases aligning to TRBD1. The CDR3 is 14 amino acids. Germline lookup yields CDR1 LNHDA and CDR2 SQIVND (reference sequence). The V gene end was trimmed by 3 bases and the J gene end by 4 bases; junction bases not matched to a gene: 2. Written as DNA, the CDR3 is TGTGCCAGTAGTATTACAGGGGGATACAATGAGCAGTTCTTC. It encodes CASSITGGYNEQFF.

The V and J genes are TRBV10-3 and TRBJ2-2, with no clear D. Per germline, CDR1 ENHRY and CDR2 SYGVKD. CDR3 length equals 10 residues. Trimming pared 6 bases from V and 7 bases from J, leaving 3 bases between. The CDR3 region has the DNA TGTGCCATCAGGGACGGGGAGCTGTTTTTT. The encoded protein is CAIRDGELFF.

The chain employs TRBV9 and TRBJ2-1, with D possibly TRBD2 on 5 matching bases. With 0 bases removed from V and 2 bases from J, the gap between germline ends came to 9 bases. CDR1 is SGDLS and CDR2 is YYNGEE in the germline V gene. The length of the CDR3 is 15 residues. CDR3 sequence: CASSVVLGPYNEQFF. The CDR3 DNA sequence: TGTGCCAGCAGCGTAGTACTAGGTCCCTACAATGAGCAGTTCTTC.

The genes are TRBV4-1 and TRBJ2-2, with 9 bases fitting TRBD1. CDR3 length equals 16 residues. V was pared by 3 bases and J by 4 bases, with 6 bases of the junction left unmatched. CDR1 is MGHRA and CDR2 is YSYEKL in the germline V gene. Written as DNA, the CDR3 is TGCGCCAGCAGCCAGACACACAGGGGGCCCACCGGGGAGCTGTTTTTT. Its protein product is CASSQTHRGPTGELFF.

This chain joins TRBV9 and TRBJ2-3; 8 bases line up with TRBD2. The CDR3 is 15 residues long. Germline V gives CDR1 SGDLS, CDR2 YYNGEE. The V gene end was trimmed by 5 bases and the J gene end by 0 bases; junction bases not matched to a gene: 5. The CDR3 protein is CASRGASGSTDTQYF. CDR3 DNA sequence: TGTGCCAGCAGGGGGGCTAGCGGGAGCACAGATACGCAGTATTTT.

Notes on this clone: This specimen includes other DNA sequences encoding the same CDR3. The J gene is TRBJ2-7, the V gene TRBV27, with TRBD1 matching over 8 bases. From germline, CDR1 is MNHEY and CDR2 SMNVEV (reference sequence). This CDR3 contains 14 residues. V lost 5 bases, J lost 5 bases, and 8 bases stayed unmatched. The CDR3 sequence: CASSPGQGLNEQYF. The CDR3 coding sequence is TGTGCCAGCAGTCCCGGACAGGGTTTGAACGAGCAGTACTTC.

This sequence joins TRBV9 and TRBJ1-3, with D uncertain. Germline assignment: CDR1 SGDLS and CDR2 YYNGEE. Trimming stripped 0 bases from V and 2 bases from J, with 12 bases between. The length of the CDR3 is 16 residues. In DNA, the CDR3 is TGTGCCAGCAGCGTAGGAGGTAAATTGGCTGGAAACACCATATATTTT. Translated, it gives CASSVGGKLAGNTIYF.

The table lists this clone with a count of one. This rearrangement joins TRBV7-8 to TRBJ2-1; 13 nucleotides match TRBD2. V lost 6 bases and J lost 1; bases outside the gene matches: 6. Germline-derived CDR1 and CDR2 are SGHVS and FQNEAQ. The CDR3 sequence is 17 residues long. The DNA of the CDR3 is TGTGCCAGCAGACGAGGACTAGCGGGAGTTTCCTACAATGAGCAGTTCTTC. It yields the protein CASRRGLAGVSYNEQFF.

J is TRBJ2-2 and V is TRBV5-1; D gene uncertain. V was clipped by 1 base and J by 6 bases, with 4 bases between them. Germline V gene lookup returns CDR1 SGHRS and CDR2 YFSETQ. The CDR3 runs to 12 residues. In DNA form, the CDR3 reads TGCGCCAGCAGCTTGTTCTCCGGGGAGCTGTTTTTT. This translates into CASSLFSGELFF.

The CDR3 DNA sequence: TGTGCCAGCAGCGGTGACGGGCCCGGGGAGCTGTTTTTT. Residues: CASSGDGPGELFF. The genes are TRBV9 and TRBJ2-2, with no clear D. Trimming removed 3 bases from V and 6 bases from J, with 9 bases in between. CDR3 length: 13 amino acids. The germline V gene has CDR1 SGDLS and CDR2 YYNGEE.

This clone has just one count. The chain links TRBV18 to TRBJ2-7; 9 bases fit TRBD1. The CDR3 totals 15 residues. Trimming at V came to 1 base and at J to 2 bases, leaving 3 bases not matched to a gene. Germline CDR1 and CDR2: KGHSH and LQKENI. The CDR3 region has the DNA TGTGCCAGCTCACCACAAGACAGGGGGACCTACGAGCAGTACTTC. Amino acids: CASSPQDRGTYEQYF.

This clone was seen once. The same CDR3 also results from other DNA sequences found in this sample. The chain carries TRBV7-9 and TRBJ1-1, with D possibly TRBD1 on 5 matching bases. V lost 5 bases and J lost 5, with 12 bases in between. This CDR3 has 13 residues. Germline CDR1 and CDR2: SEHNR and FQNEAQ (reference sequence). The CDR3, as DNA: TGTGCCAGCAGCCCCACGGGGGGTACTGAAGCTTTCTTT. This translates into CASSPTGGTEAFF.

The chain couples TRBV5-4 to TRBJ2-1, with 8 bases matching TRBD1. After removal of 4 bases from V and 7 bases from J, the junction contained 7 bases not matched to a gene. This CDR3 has 14 residues. Germline-derived CDR1 and CDR2 are SGHNT and YYREEE (reference sequence). The CDR3 sequence is CASSPPDRANEQFF. In nucleotides, the CDR3 is TGTGCCAGCAGCCCGCCGGACAGGGCGAATGAGCAGTTCTTC.

V is TRBV9 and J is TRBJ2-7; D remains ambiguous. V lost 4 bases, J lost 2 bases, and 13 bases lay in between. CDR1 is SGDLS, CDR2 YYNGEE, per germline. The CDR3 is 14 residues long. The CDR3 DNA reads as TGTGCCAGCAGCCCACCGGAAGACACCTACGAGCAGTACTTC. The encoded protein is CASSPPEDTYEQYF.

The chain joins TRBV7-8 to TRBJ2-3; 8 bases are shared with TRBD1. Germline V gene data show CDR1 as SGHVS and CDR2 as FQNEAQ. This CDR3 has 15 residues. Trimming took 5 bases from V and 2 from J; bases not matched to a gene: 6. DNA for the CDR3: TGTGCCAGCAGCCTCGGACAGGGCCCCACAGATACGCAGTATTTT. This gives the protein CASSLGQGPTDTQYF.

CDR3: CASSAGQNTEAFF. The CDR3 nucleotides are TGTGCCAGCAGTGCGGGACAGAACACTGAAGCTTTCTTT. J is TRBJ1-1 and V is TRBV6-4; TRBD1 is a possible D gene (6 bases). Between the trimmed V and J ends, which lost 4 bases and 1 base, there was a span of 7 bases. This CDR3 is built from 13 residues. CDR1 is MRHNA and CDR2 is SNTAGT in the germline V gene.

The genes are TRBV27 and TRBJ2-7; D gene uncertain. This CDR3 has 15 amino acids. V was pared by 2 bases and J by 0 bases, with 11 bases between. Germline V CDR1 and CDR2: MNHEY, SMNVEV (reference sequence). CDR3 sequence: CASSLRQPASYEQYF. Here the CDR3 DNA reads TGTGCCAGCAGTTTACGGCAGCCAGCCTCCTACGAGCAGTACTTC.

On this clone: Other DNA sequences in the same sample also yield this CDR3. The chain uses TRBV7-6 and TRBJ2-7; 7 positions agree with TRBD1. V shed 5 bases and J 0 bases; nucleotides not matched to a gene: 7. Germline lookup yields CDR1 SGHVS and CDR2 FNYEAQ. The CDR3 loop spans 15 amino acids. In nucleotides, the CDR3 is TGTGCCAGCAGCCCCCGGACAGGAAACTCCTACGAGCAGTACTTC. This sequence encodes CASSPRTGNSYEQYF.